This TCR beta chain was recovered during a study of shared clonotypes between healthy human individuals. This clone was observed once. The assay was immunoSEQ multiplex PCR, and TCRdb's table has in-frame clones only and misses some. The sample contains over a million clones, roughly 70% of which appear only once. The clonotype comes from a young man in good health. The sample comprised memory CD4+ T cells sorted from blood. Specified subset: CD45RA-negative fraction.

CDR3 nucleotides: TGTGCCAGCAGGACGAACAGACTGATGAACACTGAAGCTTTCTTT. This sequence encodes CASRTNRLMNTEAFF. The chain is built from TRBV6-5 and TRBJ1-1; D is unclear. The CDR3 runs 15 residues. V shed 6 bases and J shed 0 bases, with 14 bases lying between them. The germline CDR1 and CDR2 sequences are MNHEY and SVGAGI.